This TCR beta chain originates from a study of cytomegalovirus exposure and HLA in healthy donors. Germline V lookup: CDR1 SNHLY, CDR2 FYNNEI. Trimming left V 6 bases short and J 7 bases short, with 10 bases between. CDR3 length equals 13 residues. The study ran its PCR with 60 Vbeta and 13 Jbeta primers. TCRdb keeps only in-frame clones here, not all; method: immunoSEQ multiplex PCR. The sample carries 80,000 to 100,000 clones, 79% recorded once. A single count supports this clone. Its antigen is still unknown. Study results and caveats: Among donors in an Asian-associated ancestry cluster, a later analysis reportedly found fewer N-insertions than the roughly 610-donor mean. For most TCR beta V segments, an earlier analysis put the productive rate at about 87% or about 30% of the time. Researchers catalogued approximately 170 TCR beta chains as cytomegalovirus-associated. Accurate HLA-A and HLA-B prediction from TCR beta sequences was reported for most subjects.

Sequencing input: PBMCs. The V call is TRBV2, the J call TRBJ1-6; D is ambiguous. The sequence was obtained from a male donor in good health and CMV-seropositive. CDR3: CASSSGINSPLHF. CDR3 coding DNA: TGTGCCAGCAGCTCGGGGATCAATTCACCCCTCCACTTT.